This TCR beta chain came from a study of blood T cells in healthy people across ages. Study-wide context: Template switching picked up about one barcoded beta molecule for each two T cells.

For the second PCR, which ran for roughly 6 to 12 cycles, a sample-barcoded 5' primer and a J-beta primer mix were used. MiXCR, run by TCRdb on the 5' RACE reads, gives a single entry per CDR3 protein. The sample has some 1.1 million distinct CDR3 sequences, more than 30% seen once. Trimming took off 3 bases at V and 0 bases at J, with 11 bases between the two ends. Per the germline V gene, CDR1 is KGHSH and CDR2 is LQKENI. The CDR3 runs 16 residues. This chain connects TRBV18 to TRBJ2-2; the D gene is possibly TRBD2 (5 bases). Sequenced input: blood. The TCR originated in a man aged 18-30 years in good health. In DNA, the CDR3 is TGTGCCAGCTCACCTCGAGCGGAGCCGAACACCGGGGAGCTGTTTTTT. This gives the protein CASSPRAEPNTGELFF. The variable domain in full, with the rest retrieved from reference TRBV18 and TRBJ2-2, is NAGVMQNPRHLVRRRGQEARLRCSPMKGHSHVYWYRQLPEEGLKFMVYLQKENIIDESGMPKERFSAEFPKEGPSILRIQQVVRGDSAAYFCASSPRAEPNTGELFFGEGSRLTVL.